This T cell receptor beta chain was documented in a study of T cells in localized non-small cell lung cancer (dated by TCRdb to 2020 to 2022). Concerning the study at large: The study examined T cell repertoires in a few hundred patients with early-stage NSCLC and compared tumors with uninvolved tumor-adjacent lungs. The cohort comprised roughly 230 treatment-naïve NSCLC patients with resected, localized lung tumors. NSCLC patients had a mean age of approximately 66 years, and around 130 were male and about 98 female.

At diagnosis, peripheral blood, uninvolved tumor-adjacent lung and tumor were collected and were preserved as a mix of fresh-frozen and FFPE material. For TCR repertoire profiling, blood samples were analyzed in the form of peripheral blood mononuclear cells. The CDR3 goes from the cysteine to the phenylalanine over 15 residues. CDR3 DNA only is kept here, 45 bases in frame from base 1. Per the germline V gene (reference sequence), MNHNY is the CDR1 and SVGAGI is the CDR2. Relative to germline, V is 6 bases shorter and J is 0 bases shorter, with 11 bases between their ends. The immunoSEQ Assay was used to sequence TCR beta CDR3 regions from DNA. As for how the authors treated the data: To compute T cell density, TCR beta template counts were normalized to usable DNA, which was estimated by amplifying housekeeping genes. Richness was estimated with the preseqR package, extrapolating to 400,000 templates for PBMC samples and 120,000 templates for tissue samples. Clonality was taken to be one minus Pielou's evenness. To identify tissue-enriched TCRs, differential abundance testing was run on productive amino-acid clonotypes with a minimum total count of 5 and an alpha of 0.1. The Jaccard Index and the Morisita Overlap Index were used to measure repertoire overlap between compartments. TCR beta CDR3s were clustered by GLIPH together with public tetramer-defined viral CDR3s, and at least three viral sequences plus V-gene enrichment were required for viral motifs. Drawn from immuneACCESS, this table holds only the in-frame rearrangements with V and J called that TCRdb kept. Clones are partly lost; checked studies trace under half to an unresolved V gene and leave the rest unexplained. The V and J calls and clone size were taken over from that table, and D and trimming were inferred from the DNA. The sample table holds about 20,000 clones, of which 87% were seen once. Roughly an eighth of the sample is taken by the ten largest.

Notes on this clone: Its antigen is not yet known. The input lacks base qualities; no much larger clone sits a single base away.

The paper's findings and limits, for the study overall: Because multi-region tumor sequencing was not performed, intratumor heterogeneity could not be ruled out. Because the study design was exploratory, TCR variables were selected using unadjusted p-values without false-discovery rate correction. Longer overall survival was associated with higher blood T cell density, whereas shorter survival was associated with higher adjacent-lung clonality. The highest T cell clonality was observed in uninvolved tumor-adjacent lung, where clonality exceeded that of tumor, suggesting that antigenic responses were more focused in uninvolved tumor-adjacent lung. Of the top 100 tumor clones, a median of approximately 60 were detected in paired uninvolved adjacent lung; about 26 were also among that lung's top 100.

This receptor was obtained from a man between 35 and 75 years old with stage II squamous cell lung carcinoma. The sample was PBMCs, taken before any cancer treatment. Recombination connected TRBV6-6 to TRBJ1-4; a tentative D match to TRBD1 spans 5 bases. The CDR3: CASSATQATNEKLFF. The sequenced DNA is TGTGCCAGCAGCGCGACACAGGCAACTAATGAAAAACTGTTTTTT.